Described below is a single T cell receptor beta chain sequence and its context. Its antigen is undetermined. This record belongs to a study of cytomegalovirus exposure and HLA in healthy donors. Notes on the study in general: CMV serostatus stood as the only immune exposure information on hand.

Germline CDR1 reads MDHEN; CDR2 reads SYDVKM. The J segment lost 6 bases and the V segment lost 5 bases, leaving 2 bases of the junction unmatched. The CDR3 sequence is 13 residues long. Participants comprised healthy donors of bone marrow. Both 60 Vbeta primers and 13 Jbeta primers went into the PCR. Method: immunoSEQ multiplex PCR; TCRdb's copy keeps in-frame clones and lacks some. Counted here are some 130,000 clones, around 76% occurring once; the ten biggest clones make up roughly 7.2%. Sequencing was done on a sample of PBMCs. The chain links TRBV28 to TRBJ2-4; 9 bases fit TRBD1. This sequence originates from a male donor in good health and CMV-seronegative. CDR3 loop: CASSPTGGNIQYF. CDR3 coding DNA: TGTGCCAGCAGTCCGACAGGGGGAAACATTCAGTACTTC.